A selection of T cell receptor beta chains follows, all from one sample in a study of early stage breast cancer tumors. Repertoires were generated with immunoSEQ multiplex PCR, while TCRdb's copy carries only in-frame clones and drops some. The sample shows about 31,000 clones, 60% to 80% of them seen only once. The sequencing sample was made of blood. These TCRs come from a person in their forties with breast cancer. Each CDR3 is given with its conserved first and last residue. The order of the fields is D gene, J gene, V gene, clone size, CDR3 DNA, CDR3 protein. A D gene is named only where the DNA matches it firmly. Clone size is given for some rows only: seen once, a few or many times, or a class if the clone is expanded.

- TRBJ1-1 TRBV7-6 - TGTGCCAGCAGCCATCAGGGAAATGAAGCTTTCTTT CASSHQGNEAFF
- TRBJ2-1 TRBV11-3 - TGTGCCAGCAGCTCGAGACTAGAGGCGGCCGATGAGCAGTTCTTC CASSSRLEAADEQFF
- TRBJ2-3 TRBV6-1 - TGTGCCAGCAGTGAACAGGTGGAGGTCACAGATACGCAGTATTTT CASSEQVEVTDTQYF
- TRBJ1-4 TRBV27 - TGTGCCAGCAGTTCGGGGACAAATGATTCGGGCGAAAAACTGTTTTTT CASSSGTNDSGEKLFF
- TRBJ2-1 TRBV7-2 few TGTGCCAGCGCCGGGGGCGAGAGCTCCTACAATGAGCAGTTCTTC CASAGGESSYNEQFF
- TRBJ2-1 TRBV11-2 - TGTGCCAGCAGCTTTCAAAGTAATGAGCAGTTCTTC CASSFQSNEQFF
- TRBJ2-1 TRBV25-1 - TGTGCCAGCAGTGCTAGGGGCGGGAATGAGCAGTTCTTC CASSARGGNEQFF
- TRBJ1-1 TRBV19 - TGTGCCAGTAGCCGAGTACAGGGAAACGCTGAAGCTTTCTTT CASSRVQGNAEAFF
- TRBJ1-2 TRBV5-1 once TGCGCCAGCAGCTTACAGGAAGGGGCTAACTATGGCTACACCTTC CASSLQEGANYGYTF
- TRBJ2-6 TRBV4-2 - TGTGCCAGCAGCCAAGATCGGGGGACTGGGGCCAACGTCCTGACTTTC CASSQDRGTGANVLTF
- TRBJ2-2 TRBV6-5 - TGTGCCAGCAGTACCGACAGAAATACGGCCGGGGAGCTGTTTTTT CASSTDRNTAGELFF
- TRBJ2-1 TRBV4-2 - TGTGCCAGCAGCCTCGCTAGGGGGGGGGCGCAGGGGGAGCAGTTCTTC CASSLARGGAQGEQFF
- TRBJ1-5 TRBV19 - TGTGCCAGTAGGACGGATTATAGCAATCAGCCCCAGCATTTT CASRTDYSNQPQHF
- TRBJ2-3 TRBV14 medium-sized TGTGCCAGCAGCCAACGTCCGGTTAGCACAGATACGCAGTATTTT CASSQRPVSTDTQYF
- TRBJ1-2 TRBV30 - TGTGCCTGGCAACCACCGGGATCTAACTATGGCTACACCTTC CAWQPPGSNYGYTF
TRBD1 TRBJ1-3 TRBV11-3 few TGTGCCAGCAGCTACGACAGGGTAGCGGGAAACACCATATATTTT CASSYDRVAGNTIYF
TRBD2 TRBJ2-1 TRBV4-3 once TGCGCCAGCAGCCAATACGACAGGGGACTAGCGGGAGGGCCTGGGTCCGACAATGAGCAGTTCTTC CASSQYDRGLAGGPGSDNEQFF
- TRBJ1-2 TRBV14 few TGTGCCAGCAGCCAAGATAGGTCGAGCTATGGCTACACCTTC CASSQDRSSYGYTF
- TRBJ1-4 TRBV27 - TGTGCCAGCAGTAACAGGGACCTGGGGGAAAAACTGTTTTTT CASSNRDLGEKLFF
TRBD1 TRBJ2-3 TRBV6-1 - TGTGCCACCCCGGGACAGGGGTTTGATACGCAGTATTTT CATPGQGFDTQYF
TRBD2 TRBJ2-1 TRBV9 - TGTGCCAGCAGCGTAGTGGGACTAGCGGGAGGGGAGCAGTTCTTC CASSVVGLAGGEQFF
TRBD2 TRBJ2-3 TRBV27 - TGTGCCAGCAGTTCTATTGGACTAGCGGGAGGGCCCACAGATACGCAGTATTTT CASSSIGLAGGPTDTQYF
- TRBJ2-3 TRBV4-2 few TGTGCCAGCAGCCAAGTTGGCACAGGCGTTAGCACAGATACGCAGTATTTT CASSQVGTGVSTDTQYF
TRBD1 TRBJ2-7 TRBV28 - TGTGCCAGCAGTATTCTGGGACAGGGGGAGGTCCACGAGCAGTACTTC CASSILGQGEVHEQYF
TRBD2 TRBJ2-1 TRBV7-8 - TGTGCCAGCAGCTTAGGAGCGGTTAGCGGGAGAGGTTACAATGAGCAGTTCTTC CASSLGAVSGRGYNEQFF
TRBD2 TRBJ2-5 TRBV18 - TGTGCCAGCTCTCCCTCAGAGGGACTAGCGGGAGAGGGGCAAGAGACCCAGTACTTC CASSPSEGLAGEGQETQYF
- TRBJ1-4 TRBV4-2 once TGTGCCAGCAGCCAAGATCCTACGTCAACTAATGAAAAACTGTTTTTT CASSQDPTSTNEKLFF
TRBD2 TRBJ2-1 TRBV9 - TGTGCCAGCAGCGGGGGGGGGAATCCCTACAATGAGCAGTTCTTC CASSGGGNPYNEQFF
TRBD2 TRBJ2-1 TRBV7-9 - TGTGCCAGCAGCTCCCCCCGAGGGAGGGCGCATGAGCAGTTCTTC CASSSPRGRAHEQFF
TRBD2 TRBJ2-3 TRBV7-8 few TGTGCCAGCAGCTTAGAGGTAGCGGGAGGCCGGGCCACAGATACGCAGTATTTT CASSLEVAGGRATDTQYF
- TRBJ1-1 TRBV19 - TGTGCCAGTAGTATAGCCATATCAGGCGCAGGGTATACTGAAGCTTTCTTT CASSIAISGAGYTEAFF
- TRBJ1-5 TRBV27 - TGTGCCAGCAGTTTTAGCAATCAGCCCCAGCATTTT CASSFSNQPQHF
- TRBJ1-4 TRBV28 once TGTGCCAGCAGTTTGGAGGCCGGGGGGGAAAAACTGTTTTTT CASSLEAGGEKLFF
- TRBJ2-3 TRBV19 - TGTGCCAGTAGTATTCGTACCAGCACAGATACGCAGTATTTT CASSIRTSTDTQYF
- TRBJ1-3 TRBV7-2 few TGTGCCAGCAGCTTTGTTTACGGAAACACCATATATTTT CASSFVYGNTIYF
TRBD1 TRBJ1-4 TRBV19 - TGTGCCAGTAGTATGGCAGGGGGTGGTGAAAAACTGTTTTTT CASSMAGGGEKLFF
TRBD1 TRBJ1-1 TRBV7-8 - TGTGCCAGCAGCTTAGCCAACAGGGGAGACACTGAAGCTTTCTTT CASSLANRGDTEAFF
TRBD2 TRBJ2-1 TRBV9 - TGTGCCAGCAGCGTAGACTCTCTAGCGGTTTACAATGAGCAGTTCTTC CASSVDSLAVYNEQFF
TRBD2 TRBJ2-3 TRBV11-3 - TGTGCCAGCAGCTTTAGCCTAAACCTACTAGCGGGAGTATCAGATACGCAGTATTTT CASSFSLNLLAGVSDTQYF
- TRBJ1-2 TRBV11-3 - TGTGCCAGCAGCTTAGGACCGACTTATGGCTACACCTTC CASSLGPTYGYTF
- TRBJ2-7 TRBV7-8 - TGTGCCAGCAGCTTAGATATGGGGGTCCACGAGCAGTACTTC CASSLDMGVHEQYF
- TRBJ2-3 TRBV5-4 - TGTGCCACCACCTACACGAAGACAGATACGCAGTATTTT CATTYTKTDTQYF
- TRBJ2-5 TRBV5-4 - TGTGCCAGCAGCTTGGGAGGGGCTGAGACCCAGTACTTC CASSLGGAETQYF
- TRBJ1-1 TRBV6-4 - TGTGCCAGCAGTGATGGGTTTGAAGCTTTCTTT CASSDGFEAFF
- TRBJ2-7 TRBV20-1 - TGCAGTGCTAGAGATTTCGACGAGCAGTACTTC CSARDFDEQYF
- TRBJ2-2 TRBV30 - TGTGCCTGGAGTGGTAACACCGGGGAGCTGTTTTTT CAWSGNTGELFF
TRBD1 TRBJ1-1 TRBV11-2 - TGTGCCAGCAGCTTAGGAACAGGGGCGAACACTGAAGCTTTCTTT CASSLGTGANTEAFF
TRBD2 TRBJ2-7 TRBV27 once TGTGCCAGCAGTCCGGGACTAGCAAGATACGAGCAGTACTTC CASSPGLARYEQYF
- TRBJ2-2 TRBV11-3 - TGTGCCAGCAGCATCCGATTGACCGGGGAGCTGTTTTTT CASSIRLTGELFF
- TRBJ2-3 TRBV4-1 - TGCGCCAGCAGCCAAGGGCTTCGTAGCACAGATACGCAGTATTTT CASSQGLRSTDTQYF
- TRBJ1-1 TRBV30 - TGTGCCTGGAGGGCCTCACAGAACACTGAAGCTTTCTTT CAWRASQNTEAFF
- TRBJ1-3 TRBV19 - TGTGCCAGTAGTGCTCAGAGCTCTGGAAACACCATATATTTT CASSAQSSGNTIYF